The T cell receptor (beta chain) under discussion was sequenced for a study of T cells after posttransplantation cyclophosphamide. The assay was immunoSEQ multiplex PCR, and TCRdb's table has in-frame clones only and misses some. This sample carries about 30,000 clones, none of them present only once. This clone occurred many times. The CDR3 extends over 15 amino acids. Trimming left V 5 bases short and J 8 bases short, with 16 bases between. CDR1 SGHAT and CDR2 FQNNGV come from the germline V gene. The origin of this receptor is a woman between 25 and 40 years old in good health and a related stem cell transplant donor. The chain carries TRBV11-2 and TRBJ1-6; maybe TRBD1 (6 bases). Sequenced material: PBMCs. This CDR3 reads CASSKQGKFDSPLHF. The CDR3 DNA follows: TGTGCCAGCAGCAAGCAGGGGAAATTTGATTCACCCCTCCACTTT.